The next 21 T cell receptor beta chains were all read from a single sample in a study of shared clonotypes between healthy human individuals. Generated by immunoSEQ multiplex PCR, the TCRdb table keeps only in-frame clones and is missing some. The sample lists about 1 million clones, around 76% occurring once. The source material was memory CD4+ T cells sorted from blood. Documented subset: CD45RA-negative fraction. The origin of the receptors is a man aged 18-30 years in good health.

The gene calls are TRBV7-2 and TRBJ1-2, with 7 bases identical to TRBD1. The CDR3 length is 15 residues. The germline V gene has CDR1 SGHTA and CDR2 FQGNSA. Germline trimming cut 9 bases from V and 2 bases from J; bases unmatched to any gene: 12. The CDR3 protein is CASRLGQEPNYGYTF. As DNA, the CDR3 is TGTGCCAGTCGTCTTGGACAGGAGCCCAACTATGGCTACACCTTC.

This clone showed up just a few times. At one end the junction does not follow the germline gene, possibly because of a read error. The CDR3 loop reads CASRQGMAGSDSPLHF. CDR3 in DNA: TGCGCCAGCAGACAAGGGATGGCAGGGTCGGATTCACCCCTCCACTTT. The rearrangement links TRBV4-1 to TRBJ1-6; possible D gene TRBD1, 5 bases. The CDR3 runs to 16 residues. Germline V gene sequence: CDR1 MGHRA, CDR2 YSYEKL.

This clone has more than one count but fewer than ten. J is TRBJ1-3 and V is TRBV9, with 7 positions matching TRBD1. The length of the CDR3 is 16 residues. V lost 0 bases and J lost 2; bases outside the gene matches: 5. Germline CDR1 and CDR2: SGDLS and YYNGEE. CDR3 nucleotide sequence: TGTGCCAGCAGCGTAGGGGGGGACAGTCCTGGAAACACCATATATTTT. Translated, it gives CASSVGGDSPGNTIYF.

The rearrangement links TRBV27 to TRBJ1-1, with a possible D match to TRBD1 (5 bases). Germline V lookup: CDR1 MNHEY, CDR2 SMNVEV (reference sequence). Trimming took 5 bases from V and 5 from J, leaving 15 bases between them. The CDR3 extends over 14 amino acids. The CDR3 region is CASSTYKGLTEAFF. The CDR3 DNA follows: TGTGCCAGCAGTACCTACAAGGGACTTACTGAAGCTTTCTTT.

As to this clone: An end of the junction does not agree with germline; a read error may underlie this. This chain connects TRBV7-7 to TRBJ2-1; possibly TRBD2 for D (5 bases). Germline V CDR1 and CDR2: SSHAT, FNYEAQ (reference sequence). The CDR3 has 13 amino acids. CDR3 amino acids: CASSSLDYTEQFF. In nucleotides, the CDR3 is TGTGCTAGCAGCTCCCTCGACTACACTGAGCAGTTCTTC.

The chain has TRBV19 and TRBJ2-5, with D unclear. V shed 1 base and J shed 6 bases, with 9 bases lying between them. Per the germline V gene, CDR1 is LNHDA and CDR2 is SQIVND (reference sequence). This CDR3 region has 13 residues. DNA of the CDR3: TGTGCCAGTAGTATAGGATTGAAGAAGACCCAGTACTTC. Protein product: CASSIGLKKTQYF.

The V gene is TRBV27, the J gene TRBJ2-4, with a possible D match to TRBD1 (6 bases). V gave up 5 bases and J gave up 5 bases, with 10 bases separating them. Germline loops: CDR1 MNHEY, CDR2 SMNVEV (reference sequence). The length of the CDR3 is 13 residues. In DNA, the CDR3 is TGTGCCAGCAGTCAACAGGGCGAAAACATTCAGTACTTC. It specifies CASSQQGENIQYF.

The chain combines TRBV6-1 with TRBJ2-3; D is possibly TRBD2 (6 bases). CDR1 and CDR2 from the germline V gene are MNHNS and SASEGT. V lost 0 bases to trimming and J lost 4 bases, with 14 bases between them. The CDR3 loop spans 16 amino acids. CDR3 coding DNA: TGTGCCAGCAGTGAAGCCGGGAACGGGAGAGCAGATACGCAGTATTTT. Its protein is CASSEAGNGRADTQYF.

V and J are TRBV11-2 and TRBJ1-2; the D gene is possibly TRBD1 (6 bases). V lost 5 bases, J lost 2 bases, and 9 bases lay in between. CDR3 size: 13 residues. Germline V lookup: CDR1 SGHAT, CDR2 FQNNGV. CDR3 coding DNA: TGTGCCAGCAGCCGAACAGGGAACTATGGCTACACCTTC. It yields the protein CASSRTGNYGYTF. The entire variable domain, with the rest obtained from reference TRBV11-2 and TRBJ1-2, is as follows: EAGVAQSPRYKIIEKRQSVAFWCNPISGHATLYWYQQILGQGPKLLIQFQNNGVVDDSQLPKDRFSAERLKGVDSTLKIQPAKLEDSAVYLCASSRTGNYGYTFGSGTRLTVV.

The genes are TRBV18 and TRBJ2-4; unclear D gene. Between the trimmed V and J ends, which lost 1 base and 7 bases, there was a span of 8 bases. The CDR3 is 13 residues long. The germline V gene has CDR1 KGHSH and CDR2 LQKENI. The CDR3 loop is CASSPQGKNIQYF. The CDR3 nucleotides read TGTGCCAGCTCACCACAGGGCAAGAACATTCAGTACTTC.

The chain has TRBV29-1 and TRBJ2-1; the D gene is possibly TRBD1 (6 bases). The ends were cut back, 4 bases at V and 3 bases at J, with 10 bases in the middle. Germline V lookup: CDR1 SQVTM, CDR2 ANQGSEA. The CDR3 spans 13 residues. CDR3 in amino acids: CSVVTGYYNEQFF. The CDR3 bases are TGCAGCGTTGTAACAGGGTACTACAATGAGCAGTTCTTC.

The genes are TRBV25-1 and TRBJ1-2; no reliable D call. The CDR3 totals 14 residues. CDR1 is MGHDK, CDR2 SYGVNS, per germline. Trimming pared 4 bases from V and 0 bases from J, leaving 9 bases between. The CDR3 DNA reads TGTGCCAGCAGTGGAGGAAACTCTAACTATGGCTACACCTTC. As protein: CASSGGNSNYGYTF.

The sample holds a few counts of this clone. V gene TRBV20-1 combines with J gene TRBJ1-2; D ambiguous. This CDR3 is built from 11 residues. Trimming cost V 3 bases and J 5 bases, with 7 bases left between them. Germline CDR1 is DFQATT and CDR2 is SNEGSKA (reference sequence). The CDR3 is CSASPQYGYTF. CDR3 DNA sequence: TGCAGTGCTAGCCCTCAGTATGGCTACACCTTC.

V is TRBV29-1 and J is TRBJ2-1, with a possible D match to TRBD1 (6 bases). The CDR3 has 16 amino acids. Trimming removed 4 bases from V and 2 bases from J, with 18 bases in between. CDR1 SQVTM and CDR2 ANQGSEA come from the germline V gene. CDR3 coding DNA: TGCAGCGTTGCGAGACAGGTTTACAAAGCCTACAATGAGCAGTTCTTC. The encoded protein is CSVARQVYKAYNEQFF.

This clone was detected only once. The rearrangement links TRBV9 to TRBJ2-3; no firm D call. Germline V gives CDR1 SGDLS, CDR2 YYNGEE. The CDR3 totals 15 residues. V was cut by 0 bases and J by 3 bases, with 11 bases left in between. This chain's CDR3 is CASSVDGQKTDTQYF. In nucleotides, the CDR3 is TGTGCCAGCAGCGTAGATGGGCAGAAGACAGATACGCAGTATTTT.

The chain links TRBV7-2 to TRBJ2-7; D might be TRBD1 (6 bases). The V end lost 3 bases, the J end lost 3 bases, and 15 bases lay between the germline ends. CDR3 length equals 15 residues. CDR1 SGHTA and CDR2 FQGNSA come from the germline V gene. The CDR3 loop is CASSLNPRDIYEQYF. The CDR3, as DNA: TGTGCCAGCAGCTTGAACCCCCGGGACATCTACGAGCAGTACTTC.

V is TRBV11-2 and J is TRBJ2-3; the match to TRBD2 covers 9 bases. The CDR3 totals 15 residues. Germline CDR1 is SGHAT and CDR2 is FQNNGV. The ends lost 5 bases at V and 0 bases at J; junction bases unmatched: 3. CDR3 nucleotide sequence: TGTGCCAGCAGCGTTACTAGCGGGAGCACAGATACGCAGTATTTT. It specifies CASSVTSGSTDTQYF.

The DNA for the CDR3 is TGTGCCAGCAGTGAGGAGTACTCTGGGGCCAACGTCCTGACTTTC. The encoded protein is CASSEEYSGANVLTF. This sequence joins TRBV2 and TRBJ2-6; D is unclear. Germline V gene lookup returns CDR1 SNHLY and CDR2 FYNNEI. CDR3 length: 15 residues. Trimming stripped 3 bases from V and 0 bases from J, with 6 bases between.

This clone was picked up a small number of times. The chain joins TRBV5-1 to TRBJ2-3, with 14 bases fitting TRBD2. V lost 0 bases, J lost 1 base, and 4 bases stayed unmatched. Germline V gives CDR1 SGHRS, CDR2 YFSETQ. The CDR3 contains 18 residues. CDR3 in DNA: TGCGCCAGCAGCTTGGGGACTAGCGGGGGGCTTGGCACAGATACGCAGTATTTT. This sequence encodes CASSLGTSGGLGTDTQYF.

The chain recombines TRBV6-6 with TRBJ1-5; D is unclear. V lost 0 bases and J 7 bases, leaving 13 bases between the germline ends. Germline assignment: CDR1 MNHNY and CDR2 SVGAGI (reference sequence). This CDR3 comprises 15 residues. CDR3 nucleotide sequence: TGTGCCAGCAGTTACTCTGAGGTATGGAACCAGCCCCAGCATTTT. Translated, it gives CASSYSEVWNQPQHF.

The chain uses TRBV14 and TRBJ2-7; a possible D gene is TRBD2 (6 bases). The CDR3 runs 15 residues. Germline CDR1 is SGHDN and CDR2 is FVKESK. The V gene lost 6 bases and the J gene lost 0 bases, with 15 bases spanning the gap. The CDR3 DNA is TGTGCCAGCAGTCTGGCGGGACGACCCTCCTACGAGCAGTACTTC. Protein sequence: CASSLAGRPSYEQYF. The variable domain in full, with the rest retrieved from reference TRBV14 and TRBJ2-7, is EAGVTQFPSHSVIEKGQTVTLRCDPISGHDNLYWYRRVMGKEIKFLLHFVKESKQDESGMPNNRFLAERTGGTYSTLKVQPAELEDSGVYFCASSLAGRPSYEQYFGPGTRLTVT.